Sequencing of this T cell receptor (beta chain) was carried out in a study of identical twins. This clonotype appeared a few times. Its specificity is not known. Study-level results: Cross-sectional statistics underpinned the conclusions; the same donors were not followed.

TCRdb re-called the 5' RACE reads with MiXCR, one entry per CDR3 protein. In the table there are under 900,000 distinct CDR3 sequences, over 9% of which are singletons. V was shortened by 3 bases and J by 10 bases, with 15 bases between the two germline ends. CDR1 MNHNS and CDR2 SASEGT come from the germline V gene. The CDR3 length is 13 residues. Separately, the same data were catalogued under a study of yellow fever vaccine responses in identical twins. From that study: Twins' vaccine T cell responses were reported to seem partly convergent and partly personalized.

The rearrangement links TRBV6-1 to TRBJ1-1; a possible D gene is TRBD1 (5 bases). The sequenced sample was PBMCs. This sequence was found in a woman between 18 and 30 years old in good health. The CDR3, as DNA: TGTGCCAGCAGTGATAGGGGAGGTGGCGGAGCTTTCTTT. It yields the protein CASSDRGGGGAFF.